This entry is about one T cell receptor (beta chain). Its antigen remains unidentified. The time point: persistent/refractory GD, antithyroid drugs over 5 years with positive TRAb. PBMCs were the source of the RNA used for TCR sequencing. Investigators prepared the TCR beta libraries by applying iRepertoire HTBI primers and Arm-PCR of CDR3 regions. In the original analysis: Throughout the samples, researchers identified about 56 TRBV and some 14 TRBJ segments. Each CDR3 protein gets one entry after TCRdb re-called the multiplex PCR reads with MiXCR. In this record, the V and J calls reflect TCRdb's handling and not the investigators' own analysis. The table lists about 470,000 distinct CDR3 sequences, around 20% of them singletons. This CDR3 has 19 amino acids. Trimming cost V 6 bases and J 0 bases, with 21 bases left between them. These data come from a study of regulatory T cells in long-lasting Graves disease.

Notes on the study in general: It was possible that the small sample size reduced accuracy. Segments TRBV28, TRBJ1-2 and TRBJ2-5 showed preferential usage in persistent disease. Patients whose Graves' disease persisted exhibited lower TCR diversity than those newly diagnosed.

The sequencing here drew on peripheral blood mononuclear cells (PBMCs), taken when the disease was refractory, from a patient treated with antithyroid drugs. The rearrangement uses TRBV12-3 or TRBV12-4 and TRBJ2-6, with D possibly TRBD2 on 5 matching bases. The clonotype comes from a female donor with Graves disease. DNA for the CDR3: TGTGCCAGCAGCCAAGTCGGCGTCGGGGTAATCTCTGGGGCCAACGTCCTGACTTTC. This codes for CASSQVGVGVISGANVLTF.